These T cell receptor beta chains were read from a single sample in a study of blood T cells in healthy people across ages. TCRdb itself ran the 5' RACE reads through MiXCR, one entry per CDR3 protein. The sample contains 650,000 to 800,000 distinct CDR3 sequences, around 43% of which appear only once. Material for sequencing was blood. The receptor set was obtained from a man aged 55-75 years in good health. Each CDR3 is given with its conserved first and last residue. The D gene is left open where the match is weak. Not all rows give a size; the values are once, few, many and, for expanded clones, a class.

d_gene,abundance,j_gene,v_gene,CDR3aa,CDR3nt
.,.,TRBJ1-4,TRBV9,CASSEDRRNEKLFF,TGTGCCAGCAGCGAGGACAGACGTAATGAAAAACTGTTTTTT
.,many,TRBJ2-1,TRBV7-2,CASSLDGYNEQFF,TGTGCCAGCAGCTTAGACGGATACAATGAGCAGTTCTTC
.,.,TRBJ1-2,TRBV12-3/TRBV12-4,CASSRIRDGYTF,TGTGCCAGCAGCCGTATCCGGGATGGCTACACCTTC
.,.,TRBJ2-3,TRBV7-8,CASSTTSTDTQYF,TGTGCCAGCAGCACGACTAGCACAGATACGCAGTATTTT
TRBD2,.,TRBJ2-5,TRBV20-1,CSARSYGQTLAGDQETQYF,TGCAGTGCTAGATCATACGGGCAGACTCTAGCGGGGGACCAAGAGACCCAGTACTTC
.,.,TRBJ1-3,TRBV10-3,CAIREIGGNTIYF,TGTGCCATCAGGGAAATTGGTGGAAACACCATATATTTT
.,many,TRBJ2-5,TRBV6-1,CASSDSPVETQYF,TGTGCCAGCAGTGACTCCCCGGTCGAGACCCAGTACTTC
.,.,TRBJ1-2,TRBV14,CASSPDRLNYGYTF,TGTGCCAGCAGCCCGGACCGGTTGAACTATGGCTACACCTTC
.,.,TRBJ2-2,TRBV13,CASSHRAGSGNTGELFF,TGTGCCAGCAGCCACCGCGCAGGGAGTGGTAACACCGGGGAGCTGTTTTTT
TRBD1,.,TRBJ2-5,TRBV27,CASSSPDRVETQYF,TGTGCCAGCAGTTCCCCGGACAGGGTTGAGACCCAGTACTTC
.,once,TRBJ1-2,TRBV7-2,CASSLGTGTGYTF,TGTGCCAGCAGCTTAGGAACAGGGACGGGCTACACCTTC